What follows are 24 T cell receptor beta chains derived from one specimen sequenced in a study of technical replicates of blood from a few donors. Measured with immunoSEQ multiplex PCR; TCRdb has only the in-frame clones, and not every one. This sample yields around 90,000 clones, of which about 94% are seen a single time; around 0.4% belongs to the top ten. Sequencing was performed on T cells isolated from PBMCs. Every receptor here comes from a human donor in good health.

As to this clone: The junction shows a germline mismatch at one end, possibly a read error. The chain combines TRBV6-1 with TRBJ2-7, with 11 bases that match TRBD1. CDR3 size: 15 residues. Germline values: CDR1 MNHNS, CDR2 SASEGT. The CDR3 protein is CASIFGQGASYGQYF. The DNA for the CDR3 is TGTGCCAGCATCTTTGGACAGGGGGCATCCTACGGGCAGTACTTC.

The rearrangement uses TRBV21-1 and TRBJ1-4; TRBD1 reflects the table's D call only, with no check against the DNA. TRBV21-1 is an annotated pseudogene. This CDR3 contains 14 residues. This CDR3 is CASSKRGPTEKLFF. DNA of the CDR3: TGTGCCAGCAGCAAAAGGGGGCCCACCGAAAAACTGTTTTTT.

The chain links TRBV9 to TRBJ2-3; 8 bases map to TRBD2. V was pared by 4 bases and J by 3 bases, with 10 bases of the junction left unmatched. The V gene's germline CDR1 is SGDLS and CDR2 YYNGEE. There are 16 residues in the CDR3. The CDR3 DNA reads as TGTGCCAGCAGCCACCCCGCGGGACTAGTAACAGATACGCAGTATTTT. It codes for CASSHPAGLVTDTQYF.

The V call is TRBV7-2, the J call TRBJ2-5; 13 bases map to TRBD2. In germline, CDR1 is SGHTA, CDR2 FQGNSA. With V trimmed by 5 bases and J by 4 bases, 10 bases remained unmatched. The CDR3 length is 17 residues. The CDR3 DNA reads TGTGCCAGCAGCCCCAGACTAGCGGGAGGATTCCGAGAGACCCAGTACTTC. This sequence encodes CASSPRLAGGFRETQYF.

This chain uses TRBV19 with TRBJ2-2, with 8 bases that match TRBD1. Germline V gives CDR1 LNHDA, CDR2 SQIVND (reference sequence). This CDR3 comprises 15 residues. Germline trimming cut 4 bases from V and 4 bases from J; bases unmatched to any gene: 5. The CDR3 here is CASSTGGRSTGELFF. The CDR3 DNA reads as TGTGCCAGTAGTACAGGGGGCCGTAGCACCGGGGAGCTGTTTTTT.

This sequence joins TRBV9 and TRBJ2-7, with a tentative D call TRBD1 (7 bases). Trimming pared 2 bases from V and 2 bases from J, leaving 11 bases between. CDR3 length equals 14 residues. Germline CDR1 reads SGDLS; CDR2 reads YYNGEE. CDR3: CASSVSGGPYEQYF. The CDR3 DNA sequence: TGTGCCAGCAGCGTTTCAGGGGGGCCCTACGAGCAGTACTTC.

The chain uses TRBV29-1 and TRBJ2-7, with 7 bases aligning to TRBD2. With V trimmed by 3 bases and J by 0 bases, 8 bases remained unmatched. The CDR3 sequence is 15 residues long. In germline, CDR1 is SQVTM, CDR2 ANQGSEA. The CDR3 reads CSVDSGAASSYEQYF. The CDR3 region has the DNA TGCAGCGTTGACAGCGGGGCCGCCAGCTCCTACGAGCAGTACTTC.

This chain connects TRBV28 to TRBJ1-3; TRBD1 matches 9 bases. V dropped 3 bases and J dropped 4; count of bases not matched to a gene: 10. The germline gives CDR1 MDHEN, CDR2 SYDVKM. This CDR3 contains 17 residues. CDR3 bases: TGTGCCAGCAGTTTCCACTTACAGGGGGCGCCGGGAAACACCATATATTTT. This codes for CASSFHLQGAPGNTIYF.

This chain uses TRBV6-6 with TRBJ1-1; no firm D call. CDR3 length: 13 residues. Germline CDR1 MNHNY, CDR2 SVGAGI (reference sequence). Trimming removed 0 bases from V and 5 bases from J, with 7 bases in between. In DNA form, the CDR3 reads TGTGCCAGCAGTTACTCTAGGGAGACTGAAGCTTTCTTT. It encodes CASSYSRETEAFF.

The chain joins TRBV19 to TRBJ2-4; 7 nucleotides line up with TRBD1. The CDR3 length is 11 residues. J lost 15 bases, V lost 5 bases, and 7 bases had no gene match. The germline CDR1 and CDR2 sequences are LNHDA and SQIVND (reference sequence). The CDR3 protein is CASSLRQGWYF. CDR3 nucleotide sequence: TGTGCCAGTAGTCTCCGACAGGGATGGTACTTC. Supplemented by reference TRBV19 and TRBJ2-4, the full variable domain reads DGGITQSPKYLFRKEGQNVTLSCEQNLNHDAMYWYRQDPGQGLRLIYYSQIVNDFQKGDIAEGYSVSREKKESFPLTVTSAQKNPTAFYLCASSLRQGWYFGAGTRLSVL.

CDR3 coding DNA: TGTGCCAGCAGCCACAGGGTTGCCGGGGAGCTGTTTTTT. This encodes CASSHRVAGELFF. The chain links TRBV25-1 to TRBJ2-2, with D possibly TRBD1 on 6 matching bases. Per the germline V gene, CDR1 is MGHDK and CDR2 is SYGVNS. The CDR3 length is 13 residues. Trimming shortened V by 6 bases and J by 6 bases, and 11 bases separated the two germline ends.

This clone was found once. The chain uses TRBV6-5 and TRBJ2-3; 11 bases agree with TRBD2. Germline V lookup: CDR1 MNHEY, CDR2 SVGAGI. This CDR3 spans 15 amino acids. V was pared by 5 bases and J by 5 bases, with 6 bases of the junction left unmatched. The CDR3 is CASSPLAGEQDTQYF. The CDR3 DNA reads TGTGCCAGCAGTCCACTAGCGGGAGAACAAGATACGCAGTATTTT.

The gene calls are TRBV4-1 and TRBJ2-5, with a weak D call TRBD2 (5 bases). V shed 0 bases and J shed 1 base, with 12 bases lying between them. CDR1 and CDR2 from the germline V gene are MGHRA and YSYEKL. CDR3 size: 16 residues. The CDR3 sequence: CASSQEPRLRQETQYF. The CDR3 DNA reads as TGCGCCAGCAGCCAAGAACCGAGACTACGCCAAGAGACCCAGTACTTC.

A note on this clone: The same CDR3 also results from other DNA sequences found in this sample. This chain uses TRBV5-1 with TRBJ1-2; D call uncertain. V gave up 4 bases and J gave up 4 bases, with 11 bases separating them. CDR3 length: 13 residues. Germline CDR1 and CDR2: SGHRS and YFSETQ. The CDR3: CASSLGRGYGYTF. Written as DNA, the CDR3 is TGCGCCAGCAGCCTAGGACGGGGCTATGGCTACACCTTC.

The chain combines TRBV12-5 with TRBJ1-3; perhaps TRBD1 as D (6 bases). The germline CDR1 and CDR2 sequences are LGHNT and FRNRAP. The V and J ends lost 6 bases and 2 bases respectively, with 11 bases between them. CDR3 size: 14 residues. The DNA of the CDR3 is TGTGCTAGTGGGATACAGGGCGCTGGAAACACCATATATTTT. Its protein is CASGIQGAGNTIYF.

This sequence joins TRBV10-3 and TRBJ1-5; D is possibly TRBD1 (5 bases). This CDR3 comprises 17 residues. Trimming pared 2 bases from V and 2 bases from J, leaving 16 bases between. CDR1 ENHRY and CDR2 SYGVKD come from the germline V gene. The CDR3 DNA follows: TGTGCCATCAGTGAGCTTATGGTGGGGGGGGGCAATCAGCCCCAGCATTTT. It specifies CAISELMVGGGNQPQHF.

The chain uses TRBV2 and TRBJ2-7; tentative D call: TRBD1 (6 bases). CDR1 SNHLY and CDR2 FYNNEI come from the germline V gene. V lost 4 bases and J lost 0, with 10 bases in between. The CDR3 is 14 residues long. As DNA, the CDR3 is TGTGCCAGCAGTGGGACAGCGGACTCCTACGAGCAGTACTTC. Translating it yields CASSGTADSYEQYF.

The chain recombines TRBV30 with TRBJ1-2; no clear D. CDR3 length: 15 residues. Germline CDR1 and CDR2: GTSNPN and SVGIG (reference sequence). Trimming removed 3 bases from V and 4 bases from J, with 18 bases in between. CDR3 nucleotide sequence: TGTGCCTGGAGGTACAAACAAAAAACGGGCTATGGCTACACCTTC. Residues: CAWRYKQKTGYGYTF.

This sequence joins TRBV7-9 and TRBJ2-5; TRBD1 matches at 8 bases. Trimming at V came to 7 bases and at J to 5 bases, leaving 3 bases not matched to a gene. Germline-derived CDR1 and CDR2 are SEHNR and FQNEAQ (reference sequence). CDR3 length equals 12 residues. The CDR3 loop reads CASTGGAETQYF. CDR3 sequence (DNA): TGTGCCAGCACAGGGGGCGCGGAGACCCAGTACTTC.

J is TRBJ2-7 and V is TRBV9, with 12 bases identical to TRBD2. The CDR3 consists of 15 residues. The trim removed 5 bases at V and 4 bases at J, leaving 7 bases unmatched. Germline lookup yields CDR1 SGDLS and CDR2 YYNGEE. The CDR3 DNA sequence: TGTGCCAGCAGTCCGACTAGCGGGAGAGGGTACGAGCAGTACTTC. This gives the protein CASSPTSGRGYEQYF.

Worth noting for this clone: The sample contains more than one DNA sequence encoding this CDR3. The chain has TRBV5-4 and TRBJ2-7; D perhaps matches TRBD1 (6 bases). This CDR3 region has 13 residues. The germline V and J ends were trimmed by 4 bases and 1 base, with 9 bases remaining between them. The germline gives CDR1 SGHNT, CDR2 YYREEE (reference sequence). In DNA form, the CDR3 reads TGTGCCAGCAGCCTTCAGGGGTCCTACGAGCAGTACTTC. Protein product: CASSLQGSYEQYF.

The chain links TRBV6-1 to TRBJ1-1, with 8 bases aligning to TRBD1. The CDR3 extends over 10 amino acids. The germline CDR1 and CDR2 sequences are MNHNS and SASEGT. The ends lost 6 bases at V and 11 bases at J; junction bases unmatched: 2. The CDR3 region has the DNA TGTGCCAGCAGCAGGGGGCTGGCTTTCTTT. Protein sequence: CASSRGLAFF.

This chain joins TRBV10-3 and TRBJ2-7; TRBD1 agrees at 10 bases. Unmatched junction bases numbered 8, after V lost 3 bases and J lost 3 bases. Germline CDR1 reads ENHRY; CDR2 reads SYGVKD. This CDR3 region has 16 residues. The CDR3 DNA is TGTGCCATCAGTGACCATACGGGGACAGGGGTCTACGAGCAGTACTTC. Amino acid sequence: CAISDHTGTGVYEQYF.

The V gene is TRBV7-9, the J gene TRBJ1-1; tentatively, D is TRBD1 (5 bases). Germline V gene sequence: CDR1 SEHNR, CDR2 FQNEAQ (reference sequence). This CDR3 has 13 residues. V was pared by 7 bases and J by 2 bases, with 11 bases between. This CDR3 reads CASTRAANTEAFF. The CDR3 nucleotides are TGTGCCAGCACCAGGGCGGCCAACACTGAAGCTTTCTTT. The full variable domain, completed using reference TRBV7-9 and TRBJ1-1, is DTGVSQNPRHKITKRGQNVTFRCDPISEHNRLYWYRQTLGQGPEFLTYFQNEAQLEKSRLLSDRFSAERPKGSFSTLEIQRTEQGDSAMYLCASTRAANTEAFFGQGTRLTVV.